The 32 T cell receptor beta chains below come from one sample, sequenced in a study of control samples from healthy donors and cancer patients. Clones were sequenced by immunoSEQ multiplex PCR, and TCRdb holds only the in-frame ones, with some missing. The sample records 190,000 or so clones, just under 95% being singletons. Sequencing used blood. These receptor sequences come from a man younger than 30 in good health.

The chain combines TRBV9 with TRBJ2-1; TRBD1 agrees at 9 bases. The germline gives CDR1 SGDLS, CDR2 YYNGEE. J gave up 6 bases and V 4 bases, and 11 bases lay outside the gene matches. This CDR3 region has 16 residues. The CDR3 DNA reads as TGTGCCAGCAGCCCTAGAACCGGGACAGGGAGCAATGAGCAGTTCTTC. This codes for CASSPRTGTGSNEQFF.

The table lists this clone with a count of one. The V gene is TRBV30, the J gene TRBJ2-3, with unresolved D. Germline V CDR1 and CDR2: GTSNPN, SVGIG (reference sequence). V was clipped by 3 bases and J by 3 bases, with 10 bases between them. The CDR3 length is 13 residues. The CDR3 DNA reads as TGTGCCTGGAGCGACGGACCGACAGATACGCAGTATTTT. Amino acid sequence: CAWSDGPTDTQYF.

This chain connects TRBV5-1 to TRBJ1-3, with D maybe TRBD1 (6 bases). Trimming left V 4 bases short and J 0 bases short, with 11 bases between. The CDR3 is made up of 15 amino acids. From germline, CDR1 is SGHRS and CDR2 YFSETQ. CDR3 protein: CASSQDRPSGNTIYF. The CDR3 nucleotides read TGCGCCAGCAGCCAGGACAGACCCTCTGGAAACACCATATATTTT.

The V and J genes are TRBV18 and TRBJ1-5, with D unclear. This CDR3 comprises 13 residues. Germline loops: CDR1 KGHSH, CDR2 LQKENI. V lost 3 bases and J 1 base, leaving 4 bases between the germline ends. The CDR3 DNA sequence: TGTGCCAGCTCACCTACCAGCAATCAGCCCCAGCATTTT. Translation gives CASSPTSNQPQHF.

J is TRBJ2-3 and V is TRBV5-1; TRBD2 matches at 12 bases. The J segment lost 1 base and the V segment lost 3 bases, leaving 6 bases of the junction unmatched. Germline V CDR1 and CDR2: SGHRS, YFSETQ. The CDR3 is 17 amino acids. For the CDR3, the DNA is TGCGCCAGCAGCTGGCGCGCTAGCGGGGGGGGCACAGATACGCAGTATTTT. This translates into CASSWRASGGGTDTQYF. Combining the CDR3 with reference TRBV5-1 and TRBJ2-3 gives the whole variable domain KAGVTQTPRYLIKTRGQQVTLSCSPISGHRSVSWYQQTPGQGLQFLFEYFSETQRNKGNFPGRFSGRQFSNSRSEMNVSTLELGDSALYLCASSWRASGGGTDTQYFGPGTRLTVL.

This clone has only one observation. The rearrangement uses TRBV12-5 and TRBJ1-6, with D possibly matching TRBD1 (5 bases). Germline V lookup: CDR1 LGHNT, CDR2 FRNRAP. V lost 6 bases and J lost 8, with 14 bases in between. The CDR3 length is 14 residues. CDR3 coding DNA: TGTGCTAGTGGCCCCGGGACCTCCGATTCACCCCTCCACTTT. It codes for CASGPGTSDSPLHF.

The chain employs TRBV10-1 and TRBJ1-3; D gene ambiguous. V lost 1 base and J 2 bases, leaving 9 bases between the germline ends. This CDR3 region has 15 residues. Germline assignment: CDR1 WNHNN and CDR2 SYGVQD (reference sequence). The CDR3: CASSELTETGNTIYF. The CDR3 bases are TGCGCCAGCAGTGAGTTAACAGAGACTGGAAACACCATATATTTT.

The chain combines TRBV5-5 with TRBJ2-3; TRBD2 is a possible D gene (8 bases). Per the germline V gene, CDR1 is SGHKS and CDR2 is YYEKEE (reference sequence). The CDR3 covers 14 residues. V lost 9 bases and J 2 bases, leaving 16 bases between the germline ends. The CDR3 DNA reads as TGTGCCACCGGGAGGGGGCAAGTCACAGATACGCAGTATTTT. The encoded protein is CATGRGQVTDTQYF.

The sample holds one count of this clone. V is TRBV29-1 and J is TRBJ1-2, with 8 positions matching TRBD1. The CDR3 length is 13 residues. Germline V CDR1 and CDR2: SQVTM, ANQGSEA. The junction had 11 bases not matched to a gene; V was cut back by 6 bases and J by 8 bases. CDR3 amino acids: CSVQTGDKLGYTF. CDR3 coding DNA: TGCAGCGTCCAGACAGGGGATAAGCTCGGCTACACCTTC.

This chain links TRBV28 with TRBJ1-3; possible D gene TRBD1, 5 bases. Trimming left V 6 bases short and J 5 bases short, with 17 bases between. Germline V gives CDR1 MDHEN, CDR2 SYDVKM. The CDR3 length is 15 residues. CDR3 in DNA: TGTGCCAGCAGCCCAACCCGGGCAGGGAGAAACACCATATATTTT. This encodes CASSPTRAGRNTIYF.

This chain joins TRBV19 and TRBJ2-1, with 10 bases identical to TRBD2. The CDR3 contains 17 residues. With 3 bases clipped from V and 1 base from J, the junction kept 6 bases outside the gene matches. The V gene's germline CDR1 is LNHDA and CDR2 SQIVND (reference sequence). The CDR3 sequence: CASSIVAGGPSYNEQFF. The CDR3 nucleotides are TGTGCCAGTAGTATTGTAGCGGGGGGCCCTTCCTACAATGAGCAGTTCTTC.

The chain joins TRBV10-3 to TRBJ1-1; 8 positions match TRBD1. V gave up 4 bases and J gave up 4 bases; unmatched junction bases: 8. This CDR3 is built from 15 residues. Per the germline V gene, CDR1 is ENHRY and CDR2 is SYGVKD. CDR3 amino acids: CAISARTGFVTEAFF. DNA of the CDR3: TGTGCCATCAGTGCTCGGACAGGGTTCGTCACTGAAGCTTTCTTT.

V and J are TRBV19 and TRBJ1-5, with unresolved D. The CDR3 runs 13 residues. Trimming took 3 bases from V and 1 from J, leaving 4 bases between them. The germline CDR1 and CDR2 sequences are LNHDA and SQIVND (reference sequence). CDR3 loop: CASSMKSNQPQHF. The CDR3 bases are TGTGCCAGTAGTATGAAAAGCAATCAGCCCCAGCATTTT.

The rearrangement links TRBV6-5 to TRBJ2-1; 14 bases map to TRBD2. J gave up 7 bases and V 5 bases, and 4 bases lay outside the gene matches. CDR1 is MNHEY and CDR2 is SVGAGI in the germline V gene. The CDR3 is 15 residues long. CDR3 DNA: TGTGCCAGCAGTCTGACTAGCGGGGGGGCGAATGAGCAGTTCTTC. Protein sequence: CASSLTSGGANEQFF.

The chain joins TRBV6-5 to TRBJ2-7; possibly TRBD1 for D (5 bases). V was pared by 2 bases and J by 0 bases, with 11 bases between. The CDR3 has 15 residues. Per the germline V gene, CDR1 is MNHEY and CDR2 is SVGAGI. CDR3 protein: CASSYKGFTSYEQYF. The DNA for the CDR3 is TGTGCCAGCAGTTACAAGGGGTTCACCTCCTACGAGCAGTACTTC.

The rearrangement joins TRBV9 to TRBJ2-5, with 10 bases fitting TRBD2. CDR1 is SGDLS, CDR2 YYNGEE, per germline. V shed 0 bases, J shed 2 bases, and the junction held 7 bases outside the gene matches. CDR3 length equals 17 residues. CDR3 protein: CASSVAIRAGGQETQYF. Here the CDR3 DNA reads TGTGCCAGCAGCGTAGCGATACGAGCGGGGGGGCAAGAGACCCAGTACTTC. Complete variable domain (other parts from reference TRBV9 and TRBJ2-5): DSGVTQTPKHLITATGQRVTLRCSPRSGDLSVYWYQQSLDQGLQFLIQYYNGEERAKGNILERFSAQQFPDLHSELNLSSLELGDSALYFCASSVAIRAGGQETQYFGPGTRLLVL.

The V call is TRBV11-2, the J call TRBJ1-1, with D unresolved. This CDR3 is built from 12 residues. The V end was cut by 0 bases, the J end by 5 bases, with 4 bases between. Germline V gene lookup returns CDR1 SGHAT and CDR2 FQNNGV. This chain's CDR3 is CASSLDRTEAFF. DNA for the CDR3: TGTGCCAGCAGCTTAGACAGGACTGAAGCTTTCTTT.

The chain joins TRBV6-5 to TRBJ2-1, with TRBD2 matching over 13 bases. The CDR3 spans 14 residues. Trimming removed 9 bases from V and 8 bases from J; junction bases left unmatched: 7. CDR1 is MNHEY, CDR2 SVGAGI, per germline. The CDR3 is CASPTSGGSDEQFF. In DNA form, the CDR3 reads TGTGCCAGTCCGACTAGCGGGGGGTCGGATGAGCAGTTCTTC.

The chain uses TRBV5-5 and TRBJ2-1; D is undetermined. Germline values: CDR1 SGHKS, CDR2 YYEKEE (reference sequence). Trimming took off 3 bases at V and 4 bases at J, with 2 bases between the two ends. The CDR3 runs 11 residues. For the CDR3, the DNA is TGTGCCAGCAGCTCGTACAATGAGCAGTTCTTC. Its protein is CASSSYNEQFF.

The J gene is TRBJ1-1, the V gene TRBV19, with TRBD1 matching over 10 bases. Germline lookup yields CDR1 LNHDA and CDR2 SQIVND (reference sequence). The CDR3 spans 17 residues. The V and J ends lost 6 bases and 3 bases, in that order; junction bases with no gene match: 13. Written as DNA, the CDR3 is TGTGCCAGTAGGCTCCGGGACAGGGGAAACGGCGACACTGAAGCTTTCTTT. As protein: CASRLRDRGNGDTEAFF.

The chain combines TRBV6-5 with TRBJ1-2; D is perhaps TRBD1 (6 bases). The germline V gene has CDR1 MNHEY and CDR2 SVGAGI. V lost 6 bases, J lost 0 bases, and 14 bases lay in between. The CDR3 extends over 15 amino acids. CDR3 in DNA: TGTGCCAGCAGCTTAGGGGGAAAATCTAACTATGGCTACACCTTC. Translating gives CASSLGGKSNYGYTF.

The J gene is TRBJ2-3, the V gene TRBV5-4; D is unresolved. The CDR3 sequence is 13 residues long. V was clipped by 2 bases and J by 6 bases, with 10 bases between them. CDR1 SGHNT and CDR2 YYREEE come from the germline V gene (reference sequence). The CDR3 loop is CASSFFGEDTQYF. The CDR3, as DNA: TGTGCCAGCAGCTTCTTTGGCGAGGATACGCAGTATTTT.

This sequence joins TRBV10-3 and TRBJ1-6; no definite D call. CDR1 and CDR2 (germline): ENHRY, SYGVKD. This CDR3 region has 15 residues. V was pared by 6 bases and J by 3 bases, with 12 bases between. CDR3 amino acids: CAISRTPDYNSPLHF. CDR3 DNA sequence: TGTGCCATCAGCCGGACGCCCGACTATAATTCACCCCTCCACTTT.

CDR3 in DNA: TGTGCCAGCAGTGTTGGTCGAGTTGAGGGGGCGCGTGGCTACACCTTC. Translation gives CASSVGRVEGARGYTF. J is TRBJ1-2 and V is TRBV2; TRBD1 matches at 7 bases. The V gene end was trimmed by 4 bases and the J gene end by 7 bases; junction bases not matched to a gene: 15. The CDR3 consists of 16 residues. Germline-derived CDR1 and CDR2 are SNHLY and FYNNEI.

The chain couples TRBV28 to TRBJ2-4; TRBD1 or TRBD2 may be the D gene (5 bases each). V was clipped by 1 base and J by 3 bases, with 10 bases between them. CDR1 and CDR2 (germline): MDHEN, SYDVKM. This CDR3 has 15 amino acids. The CDR3 coding sequence is TGTGCCAGCAGTTTATATGGGGACGGCAAAAACATTCAGTACTTC. It codes for CASSLYGDGKNIQYF.

The table lists this clone with a few counts. The chain employs TRBV19 and TRBJ1-3; a weak D match, TRBD1 (5 bases). From germline, CDR1 is LNHDA and CDR2 SQIVND (reference sequence). The CDR3 runs to 16 residues. V was trimmed by 2 bases and J by 2 bases, leaving 13 bases between them. The CDR3, as DNA: TGTGCCAGTAGTATAACACGATCAGGGCCTGGAAACACCATATATTTT. Translated: CASSITRSGPGNTIYF. Variable domain in full (rest from reference TRBV19 and TRBJ1-3): DGGITQSPKYLFRKEGQNVTLSCEQNLNHDAMYWYRQDPGQGLRLIYYSQIVNDFQKGDIAEGYSVSREKKESFPLTVTSAQKNPTAFYLCASSITRSGPGNTIYFGEGSWLTVV.

The rearrangement uses TRBV3-1 (or the pseudogene TRBV3-2) and TRBJ2-1; D ambiguous. Trimming stripped 0 bases from V and 15 bases from J, with 12 bases between. The CDR3 consists of 12 residues. From germline, CDR1 is LGHDT and CDR2 YNNKEL (reference sequence). The CDR3 DNA reads as TGTGCCAGCAGCCAAGATGCGAGGTTTCCGTTCTTC. Translated: CASSQDARFPFF.

J is TRBJ1-5 and V is TRBV5-5; 9 bases are shared with TRBD1. The V and J ends lost 2 bases and 4 bases, in that order; junction bases with no gene match: 4. The CDR3 is 15 residues long. Looked up from germline, CDR1 is SGHKS and CDR2 is YYEKEE (reference sequence). CDR3 in amino acids: CASSFRTGENQPQHF. CDR3 nucleotide sequence: TGTGCCAGCAGCTTCCGGACAGGGGAGAATCAGCCCCAGCATTTT.

The V call is TRBV3-1 (or the pseudogene TRBV3-2), the J call TRBJ1-1; D remains unclear. Per the germline V gene, CDR1 is LGHDT and CDR2 is YNNKEL (reference sequence). This CDR3 contains 15 residues. Trimming took 0 bases from V and 1 from J, leaving 9 bases between them. The CDR3 DNA reads TGTGCCAGCAGCCAAGAAACCCCCAGGAACACTGAAGCTTTCTTT. Translation gives CASSQETPRNTEAFF.

The chain couples TRBV5-6 to TRBJ2-7; maybe TRBD2 (5 bases). Germline V lookup: CDR1 SGHDT, CDR2 YYEEEE. The CDR3 has 14 amino acids. V lost 4 bases and J 2 bases, leaving 13 bases between the germline ends. The CDR3: CASSRGTATYEQYF. CDR3 nucleotides: TGTGCCAGCAGCCGGGGAACAGCTACCTACGAGCAGTACTTC.

This clone turned up a few times. The chain recombines TRBV29-1 with TRBJ1-4; maybe TRBD1 (6 bases). The length of the CDR3 is 13 residues. Germline V gene lookup returns CDR1 SQVTM and CDR2 ANQGSEA. The V end lost 6 bases, the J end lost 5 bases, and 13 bases lay between the germline ends. In DNA form, the CDR3 reads TGCAGCGTCAGGGACATAAGGAATGAAAAACTGTTTTTT. Translated: CSVRDIRNEKLFF.

The chain is built from TRBV20-1 and TRBJ2-3; the D is unclear. The CDR3 has 10 residues. V was cut by 3 bases and J by 6 bases, with 4 bases left in between. Germline CDR1 is DFQATT and CDR2 is SNEGSKA (reference sequence). DNA of the CDR3: TGCAGTGCTAGGAGTGATACGCAGTATTTT. It encodes CSARSDTQYF.